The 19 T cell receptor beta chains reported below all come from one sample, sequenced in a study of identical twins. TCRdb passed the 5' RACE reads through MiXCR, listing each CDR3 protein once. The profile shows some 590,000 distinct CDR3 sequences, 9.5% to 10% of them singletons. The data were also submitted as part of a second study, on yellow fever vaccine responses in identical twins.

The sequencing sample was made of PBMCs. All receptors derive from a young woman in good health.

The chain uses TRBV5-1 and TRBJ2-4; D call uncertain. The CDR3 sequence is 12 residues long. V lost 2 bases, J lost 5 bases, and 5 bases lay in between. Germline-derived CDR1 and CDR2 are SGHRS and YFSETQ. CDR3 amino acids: CASSFTQNIQYF. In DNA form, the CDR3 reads TGCGCCAGCAGCTTCACCCAAAACATTCAGTACTTC.

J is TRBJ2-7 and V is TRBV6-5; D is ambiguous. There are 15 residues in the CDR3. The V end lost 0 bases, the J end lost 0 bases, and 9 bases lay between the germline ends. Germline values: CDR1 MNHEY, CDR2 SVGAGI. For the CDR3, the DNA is TGTGCCAGCAGTTACTCGTCGGCCTCCTCCTACGAGCAGTACTTC. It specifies CASSYSSASSYEQYF.

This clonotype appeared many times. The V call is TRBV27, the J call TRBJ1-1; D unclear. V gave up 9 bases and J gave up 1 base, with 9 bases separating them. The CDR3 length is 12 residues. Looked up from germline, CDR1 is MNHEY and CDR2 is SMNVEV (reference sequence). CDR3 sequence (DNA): TGTGCCAGTGCACATCCGAACACTGAAGCTTTCTTT. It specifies CASAHPNTEAFF.

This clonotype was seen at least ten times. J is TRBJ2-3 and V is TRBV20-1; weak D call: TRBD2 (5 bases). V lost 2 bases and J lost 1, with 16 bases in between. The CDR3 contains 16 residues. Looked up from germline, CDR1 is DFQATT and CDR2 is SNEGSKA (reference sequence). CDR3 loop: CSARTRWAGGTDTQYF. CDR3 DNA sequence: TGCAGTGCTAGAACCCGGTGGGCCGGGGGCACAGATACGCAGTATTTT.

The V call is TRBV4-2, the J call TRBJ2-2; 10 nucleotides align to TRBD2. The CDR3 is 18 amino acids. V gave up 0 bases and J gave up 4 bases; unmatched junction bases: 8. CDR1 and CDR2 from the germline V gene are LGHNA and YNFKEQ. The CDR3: CASSQEGLAGVPTGELFF. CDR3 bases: TGTGCCAGCAGCCAAGAGGGGCTAGCGGGAGTCCCCACCGGGGAGCTGTTTTTT.

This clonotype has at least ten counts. The CDR3 region has the DNA TGCGCCAGCAGCTTGGCCTTTGGGCGGGAGCTGTTTTTT. It specifies CASSLAFGRELFF. The chain links TRBV5-1 to TRBJ2-2; D gene uncertain. This CDR3 is built from 13 residues. CDR1 is SGHRS and CDR2 is YFSETQ in the germline V gene. V lost 0 bases to trimming and J lost 9 bases, with 9 bases between them.

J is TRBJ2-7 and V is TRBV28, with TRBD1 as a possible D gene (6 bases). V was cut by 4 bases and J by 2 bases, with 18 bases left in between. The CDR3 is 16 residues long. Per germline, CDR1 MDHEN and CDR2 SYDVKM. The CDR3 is CASSWGRWTVPYEQYF. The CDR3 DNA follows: TGTGCCAGCAGTTGGGGTCGCTGGACAGTCCCCTACGAGCAGTACTTC.

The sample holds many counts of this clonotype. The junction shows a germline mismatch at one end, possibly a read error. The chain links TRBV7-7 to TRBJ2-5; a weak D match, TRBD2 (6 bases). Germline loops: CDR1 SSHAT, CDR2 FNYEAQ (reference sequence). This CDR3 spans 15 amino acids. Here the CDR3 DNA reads TGTGCTAGCAGCTTAGCATCGGGGAGGCTTGAGACCCAGTACTTC. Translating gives CASSLASGRLETQYF.

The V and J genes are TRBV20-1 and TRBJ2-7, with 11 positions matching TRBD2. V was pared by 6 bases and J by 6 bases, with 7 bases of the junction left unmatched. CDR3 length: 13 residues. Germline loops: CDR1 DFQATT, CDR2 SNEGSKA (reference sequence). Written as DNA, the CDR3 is TGCAGTGCAAAACTAGCGGGAGTTGCCGAGCAGTACTTC. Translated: CSAKLAGVAEQYF.

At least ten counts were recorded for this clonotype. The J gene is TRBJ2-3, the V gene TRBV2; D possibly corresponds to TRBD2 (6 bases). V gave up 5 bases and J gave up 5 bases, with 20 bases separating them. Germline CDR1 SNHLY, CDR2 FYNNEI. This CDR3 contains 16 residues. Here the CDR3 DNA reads TGTGCCAGCAGTCACTGGCCCTCTAGCGTGGAAGATACGCAGTATTTT. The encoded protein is CASSHWPSSVEDTQYF.

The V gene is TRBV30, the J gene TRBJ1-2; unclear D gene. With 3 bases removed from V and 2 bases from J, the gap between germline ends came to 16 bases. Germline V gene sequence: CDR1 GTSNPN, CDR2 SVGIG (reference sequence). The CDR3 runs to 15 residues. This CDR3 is CAWRSSYGSNYGYTF. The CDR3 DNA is TGTGCCTGGAGATCATCCTACGGAAGCAACTATGGCTACACCTTC.

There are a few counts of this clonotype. The chain's CDR3 is CASSPTGTGSMNTEAFF. CDR3 nucleotides: TGCGCCAGCAGCCCCACCGGGACAGGATCTATGAACACTGAAGCTTTCTTT. V is TRBV5-1 and J is TRBJ1-1; 8 bases line up with TRBD1. V trimming: 4 bases; J trimming: 0 bases; junction bases outside the gene matches: 11. The CDR3 is 17 residues long. Germline loops: CDR1 SGHRS, CDR2 YFSETQ.

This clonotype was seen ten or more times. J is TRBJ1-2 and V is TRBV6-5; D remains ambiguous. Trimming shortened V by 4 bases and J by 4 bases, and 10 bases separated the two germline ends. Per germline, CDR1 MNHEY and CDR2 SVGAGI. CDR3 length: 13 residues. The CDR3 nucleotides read TGTGCCAGCAGTTTTGACGGCTCCTATGGCTACACCTTC. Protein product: CASSFDGSYGYTF.

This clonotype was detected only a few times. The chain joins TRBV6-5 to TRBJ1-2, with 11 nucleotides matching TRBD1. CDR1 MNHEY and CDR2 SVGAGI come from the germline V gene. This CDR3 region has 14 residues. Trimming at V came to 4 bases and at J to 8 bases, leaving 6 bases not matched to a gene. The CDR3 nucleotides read TGTGCCAGCAGTTCCGGGACAGGGGGTCGAGGCTACACCTTC. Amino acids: CASSSGTGGRGYTF.

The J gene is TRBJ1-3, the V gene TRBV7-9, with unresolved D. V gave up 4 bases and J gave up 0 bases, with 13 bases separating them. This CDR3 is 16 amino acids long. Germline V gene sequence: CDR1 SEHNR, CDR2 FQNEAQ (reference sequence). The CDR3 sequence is CASSSRTATSGNTIYF. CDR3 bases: TGTGCCAGCAGCTCGCGGACGGCGACCTCTGGAAACACCATATATTTT.

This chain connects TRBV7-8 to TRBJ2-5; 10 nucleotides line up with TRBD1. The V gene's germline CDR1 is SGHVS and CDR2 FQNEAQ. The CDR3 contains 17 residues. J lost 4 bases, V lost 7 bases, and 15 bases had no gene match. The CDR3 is CASTVGIGGTGVETQYF. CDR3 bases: TGTGCCAGCACGGTCGGGATCGGCGGGACAGGGGTAGAGACCCAGTACTTC. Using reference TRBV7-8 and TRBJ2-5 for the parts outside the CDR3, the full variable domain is GAGVSQSPRYKVAKRGQDVALRCDPISGHVSLFWYQQALGQGPEFLTYFQNEAQLDKSGLPSDRFFAERPEGSVSTLKIQRTQQEDSAVYLCASTVGIGGTGVETQYFGPGTRLLVL.

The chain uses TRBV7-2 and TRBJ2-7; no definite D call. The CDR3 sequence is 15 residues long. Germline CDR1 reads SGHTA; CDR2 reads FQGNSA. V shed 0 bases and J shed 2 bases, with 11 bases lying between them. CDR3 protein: CASSLARTATYEQYF. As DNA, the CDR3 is TGTGCCAGCAGCTTAGCTCGGACGGCTACCTACGAGCAGTACTTC.

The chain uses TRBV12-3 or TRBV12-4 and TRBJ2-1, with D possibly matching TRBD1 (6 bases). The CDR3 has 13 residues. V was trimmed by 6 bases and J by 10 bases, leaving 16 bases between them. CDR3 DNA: TGTGCCAGCAGGATCGACAGGCAGGGGGAGCAGTTCTTC. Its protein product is CASRIDRQGEQFF.

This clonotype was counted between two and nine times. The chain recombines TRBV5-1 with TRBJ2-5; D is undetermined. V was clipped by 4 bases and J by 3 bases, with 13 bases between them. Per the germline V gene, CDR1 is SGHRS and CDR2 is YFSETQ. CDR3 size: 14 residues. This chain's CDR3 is CASSRGFAEETQYF. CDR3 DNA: TGCGCCAGCAGCCGAGGATTTGCAGAAGAGACCCAGTACTTC.